The clone carrying this T cell receptor beta chain came up once. This specimen belongs to a study of T cell changes during pregnancy in multiple sclerosis. This CDR3 is built from 17 residues. The V gene end was trimmed by 1 base and the J gene end by 4 bases; junction bases not matched to a gene: 11. Germline V gives CDR1 SNHLY, CDR2 FYNNEI. The table came from immunoSEQ multiplex PCR; TCRdb's copy has only in-frame clones and leaves some out. The sample shows tens of thousands of clones, 92% of them seen only once. This TCR was sampled from a female donor with multiple sclerosis, enrolled in a pregnancy study. The sample here was peripheral blood, taken after pregnancy. The chain links TRBV2 to TRBJ2-7; TRBD2 matches 9 bases. CDR3 loop: CASSEGEDSGRRYEQYF. In DNA form, the CDR3 reads TGTGCCAGCAGTGAAGGGGAGGACAGCGGGAGGAGGTACGAGCAGTACTTC.